This record covers a single T cell receptor (beta chain). The data stem from a study of blood T cell repertoires in COVID-19. About the research overall: COVID-19 samples, acute and convalescent, were from the United States, Italy and Spain. The analysed material was cDNA or gDNA that came from T cells, B-cell-depleted T cells, or PBMCs.

In terms of age and location, participants ranged from roughly 18 to 90 years and lived in 24 US areas. Cohort 3 recovery required two negative PCRs, clearance, or symptom resolution. The ends lost 2 bases at V and 0 bases at J; junction bases unmatched: 6. The CDR3 has 18 residues. Germline V gene lookup returns CDR1 LNHDA and CDR2 SQIVND (reference sequence). Assay used: immunoSEQ multiplex PCR; TCRdb lists only in-frame clones, some missing. The sample has approximately 200,000 clones, 80% to 90% seen once. This sequence was found in a man younger than 40 who had recovered from COVID-19. Sequencing was carried out using PBMCs or T cells enriched from blood (not recorded which). The rearrangement uses TRBV19 and TRBJ2-6; 8 bases match TRBD1. The CDR3 loop reads CASSIIQGGSSGANVLTF. The CDR3 DNA sequence: TGTGCCAGTAGTATAATACAGGGGGGAAGCTCTGGGGCCAACGTCCTGACTTTC.